The entry below describes one TCR beta chain. Under the authors' procedure: Amplification with reference gene primers provided the estimates of nucleated cell counts. Assay: immunoSEQ multiplex PCR; the TCRdb copy retains only in-frame clones and omits some. V and J calls plus clone size are reproduced from that table; the DNA served to infer D and trimming. The sample records 30,000 to 50,000 clones, around 95% being singletons. This sample stems from a study of blood T cell repertoires in COVID-19. Study as a whole: Researchers got acute and convalescent COVID-19 samples from the United States, Italy and Spain. T cells, B-cell-depleted T cells, or PBMCs provided the cDNA or gDNA that served as material.

CDR3 length: 16 amino acids. V dropped 0 bases and J dropped 0 bases, with 9 bases sitting between them. From germline, CDR1 is MNHNY and CDR2 SVGAGI (reference sequence). The origin of this receptor is a human donor with active COVID-19. The donor label of this sample is uncertain. The specimen was peripheral blood. The genes are TRBV6-6 and TRBJ2-1; the D gene is possibly TRBD2 (5 bases). CDR3 loop: CASSYSKRSSYNEQFF. CDR3 nucleotide sequence: TGTGCCAGCAGTTACTCGAAGCGGTCCTCCTACAATGAGCAGTTCTTC.